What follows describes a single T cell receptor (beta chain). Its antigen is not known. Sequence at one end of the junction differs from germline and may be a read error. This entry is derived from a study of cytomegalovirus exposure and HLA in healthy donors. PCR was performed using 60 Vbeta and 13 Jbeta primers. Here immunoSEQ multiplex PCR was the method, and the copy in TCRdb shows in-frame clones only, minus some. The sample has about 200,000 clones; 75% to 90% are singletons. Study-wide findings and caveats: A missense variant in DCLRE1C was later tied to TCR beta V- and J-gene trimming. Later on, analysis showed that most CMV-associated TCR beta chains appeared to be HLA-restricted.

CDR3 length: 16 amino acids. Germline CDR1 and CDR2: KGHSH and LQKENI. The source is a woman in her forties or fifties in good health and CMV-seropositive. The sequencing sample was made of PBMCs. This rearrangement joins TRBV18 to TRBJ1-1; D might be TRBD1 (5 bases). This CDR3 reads CASSPPAGPPNAEAFF. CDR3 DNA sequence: TGTGCCAGCTCACCACCGGCGGGGCCGCCGAACGCTGAAGCTTTCTTT.